This T cell receptor (beta chain) was identified in a study of blood T cells in healthy people across ages. Study-level results: In long-lived donors, naive CD4+ cell counts and diversity exceeded those of aged donors. Donor CMV status, an unknown factor, possibly confounded changes in expanded clonotypes. TCR beta diversity correlated strongly with naive T cell percentage.

With regard to this clonotype: Its antigen is not identified.

It was with a sample-barcoded 5' primer and a J-beta primer mix that a second PCR of about 7 to 12 cycles was run. From the 5' RACE reads, TCRdb called clonotypes with MiXCR, one entry per CDR3 protein. Counted here are about 640,000 distinct CDR3 sequences, around 54% occurring once; the ten biggest clones make up over 35%. Germline-derived CDR1 and CDR2 are SQVTM and ANQGSEA. The V gene lost 8 bases and the J gene lost 4 bases, with 29 bases spanning the gap. CDR3 length: 17 residues. The sequenced sample consisted of blood. The genes are TRBV29-1 and TRBJ1-1; D might be TRBD1 (5 bases). This TCR was sampled from a man between 60 and 75 years old in good health. The CDR3 region is CSIQVLGVGMRSTEAFF. In DNA, the CDR3 is TGCAGCATACAGGTCCTCGGGGTTGGAATGAGGAGCACTGAAGCTTTCTTT.